A few counts support the clone carrying this TCR beta chain. The antigen is not known. This sample was taken from a study of human T cells and chemical hapten exposure. The overall study: An area of 2 cm by approximately 2 cm on upper inner arm skin received 2% DPC for sensitization.

Time point denoted: patch test 3, about 24 weeks after DPC sensitization. Treatment noted: therapeutic diphenylcyclopropenone sensitization with weekly scalp DPC. How the authors handled the data: The median was about 96,000 TCRs per sample, ranging roughly 23,224 to 690,600. TCRdb reprocessed the RACE reads with MiXCR, giving one entry per CDR3 protein. The V and J calls and clone size are TCRdb's, not the authors'. Of about 90,000 distinct CDR3 sequences in the sample, about a tenth were seen once. The CDR3 length is 15 residues. Deletions cut 6 bases from V and 3 bases from J, with 15 bases between. Study-level results: Versus controls, significantly more large CDR3 similarity clusters arose from expanded TCRs.

Sequencing was performed on whole blood, taken in connection with sensitization to the hapten diphenylcyclopropenone (DPC). This TCR was sampled from a woman aged 25 to 45 with alopecia areata. Some clones in this sample may be carry-over from other donors' samples. V usage is TRBV12-3 or TRBV12-4 and J usage is TRBJ1-5, with D possibly matching TRBD1 (5 bases). The CDR3: CASRWDGDYNQPQHF. The CDR3 DNA sequence: TGTGCCAGCAGATGGGACGGCGATTACAATCAGCCCCAGCATTTT.